The 19 T cell receptor beta chains in this list originate from one sample, sequenced in a study of T-cell reconstitution after alpha-beta-depleted transplantation in children. It was with unique molecular identifiers that the TCRbeta library was prepared. MiXCR, applied by TCRdb to the PCR reads, yields one record per CDR3 protein. The sample records around 130,000 distinct CDR3 sequences, roughly 10% being singletons. The sample was PBMCs, mostly from graft donor cells, taken 180 days after TCRalphabeta/CD19-depleted stem cell transplant. The receptors here all came from a girl under three years old who had a stem cell transplant for combined immunodeficiency, so the T cells may come from the graft donor.

In this sample, this clonotype turned up many times. The chain links TRBV5-1 to TRBJ2-3, with D possibly matching TRBD1 (5 bases). V lost 1 base and J lost 2, with 8 bases in between. Per germline, CDR1 SGHRS and CDR2 YFSETQ. The CDR3 totals 14 residues. CDR3 amino acids: CASSLRQLTDTQYF. As DNA, the CDR3 is TGCGCCAGCAGCTTGCGACAGCTCACAGATACGCAGTATTTT.

This clonotype was counted only a few times. The chain links TRBV20-1 to TRBJ2-7; D unresolved. The CDR3 has 11 residues. Germline CDR1 reads DFQATT; CDR2 reads SNEGSKA (reference sequence). With 2 bases removed from V and 7 bases from J, the gap between germline ends came to 9 bases. CDR3 sequence reads: CSARFVGEQYF. CDR3 bases: TGCAGTGCTAGATTCGTTGGGGAGCAGTACTTC.

The gene calls are TRBV20-1 and TRBJ2-7; unclear D gene. This CDR3 region has 13 residues. Trimming stripped 0 bases from V and 2 bases from J, with 8 bases between. In germline, CDR1 is DFQATT, CDR2 SNEGSKA (reference sequence). CDR3 amino acids: CSARDRPAYEQYF. Here the CDR3 DNA reads TGCAGTGCTAGAGATAGACCCGCCTACGAGCAGTACTTC.

This chain links TRBV6-2 or TRBV6-3 with TRBJ1-5, with 9 bases aligning to TRBD1. Germline-derived CDR1 and CDR2 are MNHEY and SVGEGT. The CDR3 has 16 amino acids. With V trimmed by 6 bases and J by 5 bases, 11 bases remained unmatched. CDR3 sequence (DNA): TGTGCCAGCAGGGGGTACAGGGGGCGCCTTGATCAGCCCCAGCATTTT. This gives the protein CASRGYRGRLDQPQHF.

This clonotype showed up just a few times. The CDR3 region has the DNA TGCGCCAGCAGACTAGCGGCTAACACCGGGGAGCTGTTTTTT. This sequence encodes CASRLAANTGELFF. The chain combines TRBV4-3 with TRBJ2-2, with 8 positions matching TRBD2. Germline-derived CDR1 and CDR2 are LGHNA and YSLEER. CDR3 length equals 14 residues. V was clipped by 6 bases and J by 2 bases; unmatched bases: 2.

V usage is TRBV12-3 or TRBV12-4 and J usage is TRBJ1-2, with D unclear. V was clipped by 3 bases and J by 3 bases, with 11 bases between them. CDR3 size: 14 residues. CDR3 sequence reads: CASSFSAGYYGYTF. CDR3 sequence (DNA): TGTGCCAGCAGTTTCTCGGCCGGGTACTATGGCTACACCTTC.

The chain carries TRBV18 and TRBJ2-1, with TRBD1 matching 8 bases. The germline gives CDR1 KGHSH, CDR2 LQKENI. CDR3 length: 14 amino acids. Germline trimming cut 6 bases from V and 4 bases from J; bases unmatched to any gene: 5. CDR3 bases: TGTGCCAGCTCGCCGGGACAGGTATACAATGAGCAGTTCTTC. Its translation: CASSPGQVYNEQFF.

This clonotype came up a few times. The rearrangement uses TRBV5-1 and TRBJ2-7, with 7 bases lining up with TRBD1. V shed 0 bases, J shed 1 base, and the junction held 10 bases outside the gene matches. The CDR3 has 17 residues. Germline assignment: CDR1 SGHRS and CDR2 YFSETQ. Here the CDR3 reads CASSLGGPRQGSYEQYF. CDR3 bases: TGCGCCAGCAGCTTGGGTGGCCCGAGACAGGGTTCCTACGAGCAGTACTTC.

The sample holds many counts of this clonotype. The chain's CDR3 is CASSHTGDRGRSNSPLHF. CDR3 DNA sequence: TGTGCCAGCAGTCACACGGGAGACAGGGGAAGGAGTAATTCACCCCTCCACTTT. The V and J genes are TRBV11-2 and TRBJ1-6; the match to TRBD1 covers 8 bases. The CDR3 is made up of 18 amino acids. The V gene end was trimmed by 6 bases and the J gene end by 6 bases; junction bases not matched to a gene: 16. Germline V gives CDR1 SGHAT, CDR2 FQNNGV.

This clonotype was seen many times. This chain links TRBV12-3 or TRBV12-4 with TRBJ1-5; a possible D gene is TRBD1 (5 bases). CDR3 length: 15 residues. Trimming removed 2 bases from V and 0 bases from J, with 8 bases in between. In nucleotides, the CDR3 is TGTGCCAGCAGTTTACGAGGGGATAGCAATCAGCCCCAGCATTTT. Protein: CASSLRGDSNQPQHF.

The V and J genes are TRBV5-1 and TRBJ2-5; no definite D call. Deletions cut 1 base from V and 1 base from J, with 5 bases between. Germline V lookup: CDR1 SGHRS, CDR2 YFSETQ. CDR3 size: 13 residues. The CDR3 sequence: CASSLLPQETQYF. In DNA, the CDR3 is TGCGCCAGCAGCTTGCTTCCCCAAGAGACCCAGTACTTC. The full variable domain, completed using reference TRBV5-1 and TRBJ2-5, is KAGVTQTPRYLIKTRGQQVTLSCSPISGHRSVSWYQQTPGQGLQFLFEYFSETQRNKGNFPGRFSGRQFSNSRSEMNVSTLELGDSALYLCASSLLPQETQYFGPGTRLLVL.

This sequence joins TRBV7-2 and TRBJ1-1; D might be TRBD1 (6 bases). The germline V gene encodes CDR1 SGHTA and CDR2 FQGNSA. The CDR3 length is 13 residues. Trimming left V 0 bases short and J 11 bases short, with 13 bases between. CDR3 nucleotide sequence: TGTGCCAGCAGCTTAGCAGGGGGACCCGTGGCTTTCTTT. Translated: CASSLAGGPVAFF. Filled out from reference TRBV7-2 and TRBJ1-1, the complete variable domain reads GAGVSQSPSNKVTEKGKDVELRCDPISGHTALYWYRQSLGQGLEFLIYFQGNSAPDKSGLPSDRFSAERTGGSVSTLTIQRTQQEDSAVYLCASSLAGGPVAFFGQGTRLTVV.

This clonotype was recorded a few times. V is TRBV7-2 and J is TRBJ2-1; no firm D call. CDR3 length equals 13 residues. Trimming removed 5 bases at V and 4 bases at J, with 9 bases between. CDR1 is SGHTA and CDR2 is FQGNSA in the germline V gene. CDR3 amino acids: CASSPSRYNEQFF. The CDR3 coding sequence is TGTGCCAGCAGCCCCAGCAGGTACAATGAGCAGTTCTTC.

V usage is TRBV10-3 and J usage is TRBJ2-7; TRBD1 is a possible D gene (6 bases). The V and J ends lost 2 bases and 4 bases respectively, with 15 bases between them. CDR3 size: 15 residues. Germline V gene sequence: CDR1 ENHRY, CDR2 SYGVKD. The CDR3 protein is CAISESQGLKYEQYF. The CDR3 coding sequence is TGTGCCATCAGTGAGAGTCAGGGGCTAAAATACGAGCAGTACTTC.

The chain carries TRBV30 and TRBJ1-1, with D uncertain. Germline V CDR1 and CDR2: GTSNPN, SVGIG (reference sequence). The CDR3 contains 12 residues. Trimming shortened V by 4 bases and J by 0 bases, and 6 bases separated the two germline ends. CDR3 in DNA: TGTGCCTGGATAACGGTGAACACTGAAGCTTTCTTT. It is translated as CAWITVNTEAFF. Full variable domain (remainder filled in from reference TRBV30 and TRBJ1-1): SQTIHQWPATLVQPVGSPLSLECTVEGTSNPNLYWYRQAAGRGLQLLFYSVGIGQISSEVPQNLSASRPQDRQFILSSKKLLLSDSGFYLCAWITVNTEAFFGQGTRLTVV.

This clonotype has more than one count but fewer than ten. The chain is built from TRBV7-8 and TRBJ1-2, with TRBD1 matching over 10 bases. This CDR3 region has 16 residues. Germline values: CDR1 SGHVS, CDR2 FQNEAQ. V shed 3 bases, J shed 6 bases, and the junction held 10 bases outside the gene matches. In nucleotides, the CDR3 is TGTGCCAGCAGCTTGTCCTCCGGGACAGGGGTCCATGGCTACACCTTC. As protein: CASSLSSGTGVHGYTF.

In its sample, this clonotype was seen a few times. V gene TRBV12-3 or TRBV12-4 combines with J gene TRBJ1-4; 12 bases map to TRBD1. V lost 5 bases to trimming and J lost 0 bases; unmatched junction nucleotides: 10. The CDR3 is made up of 19 amino acids. The CDR3 nucleotides read TGTGCCAGCAGTCAATGGGACAGGGGGCACTCAGCAACTAATGAAAAACTGTTTTTT. It yields the protein CASSQWDRGHSATNEKLFF.

The CDR3 region has the DNA TGTGCCAGCAGCTTGAAGGGTTGGGAGACCCAGTACTTC. It encodes CASSLKGWETQYF. This chain connects TRBV5-7 to TRBJ2-5; D not resolved. TRBV5-7 is reported as an ORF; its role is uncertain. The V end was cut by 1 base, the J end by 5 bases, with 9 bases between. CDR3 length equals 13 residues.

This clonotype was counted between two and nine times. The rearrangement joins TRBV7-9 to TRBJ1-1, with D perhaps matching TRBD1 (5 bases). The V gene's germline CDR1 is SEHNR and CDR2 FQNEAQ (reference sequence). The CDR3 extends over 12 amino acids. Trimming took off 5 bases at V and 11 bases at J, with 15 bases between the two ends. CDR3 nucleotide sequence: TGTGCCAGCAGCCCCCTGGGACTGGGCGCTTTCTTT. This translates into CASSPLGLGAFF. Supplemented by reference TRBV7-9 and TRBJ1-1, the full variable domain reads DTGVSQNPRHKITKRGQNVTFRCDPISEHNRLYWYRQTLGQGPEFLTYFQNEAQLEKSRLLSDRFSAERPKGSFSTLEIQRTEQGDSAMYLCASSPLGLGAFFGQGTRLTVV.